This passage covers 32 T cell receptor beta chains from one sample sequenced in a study of T cells in tuberculosis. Clones were read by immunoSEQ multiplex PCR, and TCRdb kept only the in-frame ones, dropping some. The profile shows 30,000 to 35,000 clones, 93% of them singletons. Regarding time point: new active TB diagnosis, blood taken before or within 7 days of starting treatment. The specimen comprised PBMCs, sampled at tuberculosis diagnosis. These TCRs come from an adult with tuberculosis.

This chain joins TRBV18 and TRBJ2-7; D is possibly TRBD1 (6 bases). Trimming left V 6 bases short and J 0 bases short, with 15 bases between. Germline V gene data show CDR1 as KGHSH and CDR2 as LQKENI. This CDR3 contains 15 residues. CDR3 sequence (DNA): TGTGCCAGCTCTCACGGACAGTTATCCTCCTACGAGCAGTACTTC. This codes for CASSHGQLSSYEQYF.

This clone occurred once. The chain carries TRBV27 and TRBJ1-2, with 8 bases fitting TRBD1. The CDR3 is 16 residues long. With V trimmed by 3 bases and J by 3 bases, 9 bases remained unmatched. CDR1 is MNHEY, CDR2 SMNVEV, per germline (reference sequence). The CDR3 coding sequence is TGTGCCAGCAGTTTCCTCGACAGGGGCGCTCACTATGGCTACACCTTC. The encoded protein is CASSFLDRGAHYGYTF.

The CDR3 sequence is CSVTSASPEQYF. CDR3 DNA sequence: TGCAGCGTCACTAGCGCGTCGCCCGAGCAGTACTTC. This rearrangement joins TRBV29-1 to TRBJ2-7, with 7 positions matching TRBD2. Germline-derived CDR1 and CDR2 are SQVTM and ANQGSEA. The CDR3 runs 12 residues. The J segment lost 6 bases and the V segment lost 6 bases, leaving 8 bases of the junction unmatched.

The V and J genes are TRBV29-1 and TRBJ2-1; 8 bases match TRBD1. CDR3 length: 15 amino acids. The J segment lost 7 bases and the V segment lost 4 bases, leaving 12 bases of the junction unmatched. Germline assignment: CDR1 SQVTM and CDR2 ANQGSEA. CDR3 amino acids: CSVGGGKTGDNEQFF. In DNA, the CDR3 is TGCAGCGTTGGAGGGGGTAAGACAGGGGATAATGAGCAGTTCTTC.

CDR3: CASSFRTTSGRVYEQFF. CDR3 in DNA: TGCGCCAGCAGCTTTCGGACCACTAGCGGGAGGGTTTATGAGCAGTTCTTC. The chain uses TRBV5-1 and TRBJ2-1; 13 positions agree with TRBD2. This CDR3 contains 17 residues. Germline-derived CDR1 and CDR2 are SGHRS and YFSETQ. The J segment lost 8 bases and the V segment lost 2 bases, leaving 10 bases of the junction unmatched.

This chain uses TRBV7-6 with TRBJ2-3; 7 positions match TRBD2. In germline, CDR1 is SGHVS, CDR2 FNYEAQ. V was pared by 0 bases and J by 5 bases, with 5 bases of the junction left unmatched. The CDR3 has 15 residues. DNA for the CDR3: TGTGCCAGCAGCTTAGCGGGGGGGTCTGGAGATACGCAGTATTTT. Protein product: CASSLAGGSGDTQYF. Full variable domain (remainder filled in from reference TRBV7-6 and TRBJ2-3): GAGVSQSPRYKVTKRGQDVALRCDPISGHVSLYWYRQALGQGPEFLTYFNYEAQQDKSGLPNDRFSAERPEGSISTLTIQRTEQRDSAMYRCASSLAGGSGDTQYFGPGTRLTVL.

The rearrangement uses TRBV19 and TRBJ1-2; D unclear. The CDR3 loop spans 12 amino acids. CDR1 is LNHDA, CDR2 SQIVND, per germline (reference sequence). Trimming removed 5 bases from V and 1 base from J, with 5 bases in between. The CDR3 DNA sequence: TGTGCCAGTAGTGCAGATAACTATGGCTACACCTTC. Translating it yields CASSADNYGYTF.

The rearrangement joins TRBV9 to TRBJ2-1, with 8 bases matching TRBD2. V trimming: 3 bases; J trimming: 1 base; junction bases outside the gene matches: 6. The CDR3 runs to 16 residues. Germline CDR1 reads SGDLS; CDR2 reads YYNGEE. The CDR3 reads CASSGGLVESYNEQFF. The DNA for the CDR3 is TGTGCCAGCAGCGGGGGACTAGTAGAGTCCTACAATGAGCAGTTCTTC.

V gene TRBV5-1 combines with J gene TRBJ1-2; possibly TRBD1 for D (6 bases). Trimming shortened V by 5 bases and J by 8 bases, and 16 bases separated the two germline ends. The CDR3 totals 13 residues. The germline CDR1 and CDR2 sequences are SGHRS and YFSETQ. This chain's CDR3 is CASSLSLGGGYTF. The CDR3 region has the DNA TGCGCCAGCAGTCTGAGTCTTGGGGGCGGCTACACCTTC.

The chain recombines TRBV18 with TRBJ2-7; D might be TRBD2 (6 bases). Germline V gene data show CDR1 as KGHSH and CDR2 as LQKENI. The germline V and J ends were trimmed by 3 bases and 0 bases, with 12 bases remaining between them. The CDR3 is made up of 15 amino acids. CDR3 protein: CASSPDYRSSYEQYF. CDR3 DNA sequence: TGTGCCAGCTCACCGGACTACAGGAGCTCCTACGAGCAGTACTTC.

The chain links TRBV2 to TRBJ1-1; 7 bases match TRBD1. The ends lost 6 bases at V and 6 bases at J; junction bases unmatched: 7. The CDR3 sequence is 13 residues long. Germline CDR1 is SNHLY and CDR2 is FYNNEI. The CDR3 nucleotides are TGTGCCAGCAGCGCGGAAACAGGGGCTGAAGCTTTCTTT. This encodes CASSAETGAEAFF.

J is TRBJ1-1 and V is TRBV30, with D perhaps TRBD1 (5 bases). The CDR3 is made up of 13 amino acids. Germline V gene data show CDR1 as GTSNPN and CDR2 as SVGIG (reference sequence). Trimming removed 7 bases from V and 1 base from J, with 13 bases in between. CDR3: CASEGGTNTEAFF. For the CDR3, the DNA is TGTGCCTCGGAAGGAGGGACGAACACTGAAGCTTTCTTT.

This chain links TRBV29-1 with TRBJ2-7; 10 bases fit TRBD1. The CDR3 extends over 14 amino acids. V lost 7 bases and J lost 5; bases outside the gene matches: 11. CDR1 and CDR2 from the germline V gene are SQVTM and ANQGSEA. CDR3 coding DNA: TGCAGCGCTGCCGAGGGACAGGGGAACGACGAGCAGTACTTC. It yields the protein CSAAEGQGNDEQYF.

The rearrangement uses TRBV29-1 and TRBJ1-2; D is uncertain. V was cut by 5 bases and J by 1 base, with 11 bases left in between. CDR3 length: 13 residues. Germline V gives CDR1 SQVTM, CDR2 ANQGSEA. CDR3 protein: CSVTPSGNYGYTF. DNA for the CDR3: TGCAGCGTTACCCCCTCCGGTAACTATGGCTACACCTTC.

This chain joins TRBV4-1 and TRBJ2-2, with 9 bases aligning to TRBD2. This CDR3 region has 18 residues. The V gene end was trimmed by 5 bases and the J gene end by 6 bases; junction bases not matched to a gene: 16. In germline, CDR1 is MGHRA, CDR2 YSYEKL. The CDR3, as DNA: TGCGCCAGCAGCGACTACAGGGATAGCGGGAGTCGGGCCGGGGAGCTGTTTTTT. This encodes CASSDYRDSGSRAGELFF.

The chain is built from TRBV4-2 and TRBJ2-6, with 8 bases fitting TRBD1. CDR3 size: 20 residues. Germline CDR1 and CDR2: LGHNA and YNFKEQ. V lost 0 bases and J lost 4; bases outside the gene matches: 14. This chain's CDR3 is CASSQDRGVQGDLGANVLTF. Here the CDR3 DNA reads TGTGCCAGCAGCCAAGATAGAGGGGTACAGGGGGATCTGGGGGCCAACGTCCTGACTTTC.

In its sample, this clone was seen once. The J gene is TRBJ2-7, the V gene TRBV6-5; 7 positions agree with TRBD1. The germline V gene encodes CDR1 MNHEY and CDR2 SVGAGI. After removal of 8 bases from V and 3 bases from J, the junction contained 13 bases not matched to a gene. The CDR3 spans 15 residues. CDR3 DNA: TGTGCCAGCCGGGACAGCTCGCTTACGGACTACGAGCAGTACTTC. It encodes CASRDSSLTDYEQYF.

This clone has more than one count but fewer than ten. The genes are TRBV12-5 and TRBJ2-7, with 9 bases identical to TRBD2. The length of the CDR3 is 17 residues. CDR1 LGHNT and CDR2 FRNRAP come from the germline V gene. J gave up 2 bases and V 2 bases, and 10 bases lay outside the gene matches. The CDR3 nucleotides read TGTGCTAGTGGTTTGACCCCCCCACTAGCGGGTACCTACGAGCAGTACTTC. As protein: CASGLTPPLAGTYEQYF.

The V and J genes are TRBV15 and TRBJ2-2, with D possibly matching TRBD1 (6 bases). The CDR3 contains 17 residues. With 3 bases removed from V and 7 bases from J, the gap between germline ends came to 21 bases. The germline V gene encodes CDR1 LNHNV and CDR2 YYDKDF (reference sequence). The CDR3: CATSRVPDSTLNGELFF. CDR3 nucleotides: TGTGCCACCAGCAGGGTCCCGGACAGTACGTTGAACGGGGAGCTGTTTTTT.

Turning to this clone: Other DNA sequences in the same sample also yield this CDR3. The chain carries TRBV28 and TRBJ2-7, with unresolved D. Germline CDR1 MDHEN, CDR2 SYDVKM. The CDR3 has 12 amino acids. V lost 2 bases and J lost 4, with 6 bases in between. This CDR3 is CASSLGLYEQYF. The DNA of the CDR3 is TGTGCCAGCAGTTTAGGTCTATACGAGCAGTACTTC.

The chain has TRBV19 and TRBJ2-7; TRBD1 might be the D (6 bases). CDR3 length: 12 amino acids. V was trimmed by 5 bases and J by 8 bases, leaving 13 bases between them. CDR1 and CDR2 (germline): LNHDA, SQIVND (reference sequence). In nucleotides, the CDR3 is TGTGCCAGTAGTCCCAGCCAGGGGCAGCAGTACTTC. Protein product: CASSPSQGQQYF. The full variable domain, in which reference TRBV19 and TRBJ2-7 provide the parts outside the CDR3, is DGGITQSPKYLFRKEGQNVTLSCEQNLNHDAMYWYRQDPGQGLRLIYYSQIVNDFQKGDIAEGYSVSREKKESFPLTVTSAQKNPTAFYLCASSPSQGQQYFGPGTRLTVT.

The gene calls are TRBV19 and TRBJ1-1; a possible D gene is TRBD1 (5 bases). Germline lookup yields CDR1 LNHDA and CDR2 SQIVND (reference sequence). Trimming took off 3 bases at V and 4 bases at J, with 18 bases between the two ends. The CDR3 is made up of 16 amino acids. CDR3 amino acids: CASSILHSGFSTEAFF. CDR3 sequence (DNA): TGTGCCAGTAGTATTCTTCATTCAGGGTTTTCCACTGAAGCTTTCTTT.

CDR3: CASSSSGGTLETQYF. The CDR3 DNA reads TGTGCCAGCAGTTCCTCAGGGGGGACGTTGGAGACCCAGTACTTC. V gene TRBV27 combines with J gene TRBJ2-5; tentatively, D is TRBD1 (7 bases). V gave up 4 bases and J gave up 5 bases, with 17 bases separating them. The CDR3 length is 15 residues. In germline, CDR1 is MNHEY, CDR2 SMNVEV (reference sequence).

CDR3 nucleotides: TGTGCCAGCAGCTTTCAGCGATCTCCCTACAATGAGCAGTTCTTC. Translation: CASSFQRSPYNEQFF. The genes are TRBV5-6 and TRBJ2-1, with D unresolved. The germline V and J ends were trimmed by 2 bases and 2 bases, with 11 bases remaining between them. Germline V gene lookup returns CDR1 SGHDT and CDR2 YYEEEE. The CDR3 loop spans 15 amino acids.

This sequence joins TRBV18 and TRBJ1-4; D is uncertain. CDR1 and CDR2 from the germline V gene are KGHSH and LQKENI. Trimming cost V 5 bases and J 0 bases, with 7 bases left between them. This CDR3 is 14 amino acids long. DNA for the CDR3: TGTGCCAGCTCAAAAGGAGCAACTAATGAAAAACTGTTTTTT. Its protein product is CASSKGATNEKLFF.

J is TRBJ1-2 and V is TRBV6-5, with TRBD1 identical over 7 bases. The CDR3 consists of 12 residues. CDR1 MNHEY and CDR2 SVGAGI come from the germline V gene. Trimming took 6 bases from V and 4 from J; bases not matched to a gene: 2. CDR3 coding DNA: TGTGCCAGCAGAGACAGGGCCTATGGCTACACCTTC. Its translation: CASRDRAYGYTF.

The chain is built from TRBV7-9 and TRBJ2-5; 7 positions agree with TRBD2. V dropped 5 bases and J dropped 9; count of bases not matched to a gene: 21. The CDR3 length is 17 residues. Germline V gives CDR1 SEHNR, CDR2 FQNEAQ (reference sequence). The CDR3, as DNA: TGTGCCAGCAGCATCCTCGCCGGGGGAGGGCCGGATGTAGCCCAGTACTTC. This translates into CASSILAGGGPDVAQYF.

The chain has TRBV19 and TRBJ2-3; no definite D call. Trimming left V 8 bases short and J 0 bases short, with 30 bases between. Germline V gene lookup returns CDR1 LNHDA and CDR2 SQIVND (reference sequence). This CDR3 comprises 20 residues. CDR3 nucleotides: TGTGCCAGTTCCCCGCCCCCGTTCCATATTTGGGCCACTAGCACAGATACGCAGTATTTT. It encodes CASSPPPFHIWATSTDTQYF.

The chain is built from TRBV29-1 and TRBJ1-1; 7 bases agree with TRBD1. The CDR3 runs to 14 residues. V gave up 0 bases and J gave up 2 bases; unmatched junction bases: 3. CDR1 and CDR2 from the germline V gene are SQVTM and ANQGSEA. The CDR3: CSVEEGGRNTEAFF. The CDR3, as DNA: TGCAGCGTTGAAGAAGGGGGCAGAAACACTGAAGCTTTCTTT.

The chain recombines TRBV5-1 with TRBJ2-7; a weak D match, TRBD1 (6 bases). CDR1 and CDR2 (germline): SGHRS, YFSETQ. V was trimmed by 2 bases and J by 5 bases, leaving 17 bases between them. CDR3 size: 15 residues. The CDR3 sequence: CASSLSGQGYHEQYF. As DNA, the CDR3 is TGCGCCAGCAGCTTATCCGGGCAGGGGTACCACGAGCAGTACTTC.

The V gene is TRBV27, the J gene TRBJ2-7; weak D call: TRBD1 (5 bases). V dropped 6 bases and J dropped 3 bases, with 12 bases sitting between them. CDR1 and CDR2 (germline): MNHEY, SMNVEV (reference sequence). The CDR3 has 13 amino acids. The CDR3 here is CASRKAGRYEQYF. The CDR3 DNA is TGTGCCAGCAGGAAGGCAGGGCGCTACGAGCAGTACTTC.

V and J are TRBV19 and TRBJ2-2, with D possibly being TRBD1 (6 bases). This CDR3 comprises 15 residues. Germline-derived CDR1 and CDR2 are LNHDA and SQIVND (reference sequence). Trimming took 10 bases from V and 3 from J, leaving 18 bases between them. The CDR3 DNA follows: TGTGCCACCTCGACAGGCGGCCGTGACACCGGGGAGCTGTTTTTT. This codes for CATSTGGRDTGELFF.